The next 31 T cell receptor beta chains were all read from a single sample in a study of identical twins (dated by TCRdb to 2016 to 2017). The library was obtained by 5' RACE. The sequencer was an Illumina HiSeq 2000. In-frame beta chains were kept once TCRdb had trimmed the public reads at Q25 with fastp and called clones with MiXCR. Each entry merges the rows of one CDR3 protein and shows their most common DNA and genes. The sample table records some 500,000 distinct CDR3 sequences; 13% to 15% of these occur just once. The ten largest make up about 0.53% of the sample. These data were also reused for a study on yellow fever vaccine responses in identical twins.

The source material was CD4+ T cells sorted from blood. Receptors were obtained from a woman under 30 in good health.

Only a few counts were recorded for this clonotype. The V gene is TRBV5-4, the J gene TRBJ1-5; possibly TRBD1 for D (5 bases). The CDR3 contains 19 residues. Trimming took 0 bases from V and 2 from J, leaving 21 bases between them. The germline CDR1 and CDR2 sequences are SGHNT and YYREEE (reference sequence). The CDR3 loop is CASSLGREAWGGRNQPQHF. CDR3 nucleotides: TGTGCCAGCAGCTTGGGTCGCGAGGCGTGGGGGGGACGCAATCAGCCCCAGCATTTT.

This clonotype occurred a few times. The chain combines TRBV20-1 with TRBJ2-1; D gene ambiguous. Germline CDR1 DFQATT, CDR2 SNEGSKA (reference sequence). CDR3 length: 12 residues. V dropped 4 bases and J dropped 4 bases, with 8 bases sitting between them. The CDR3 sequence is CSATREYNEQFF. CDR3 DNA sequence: TGCAGTGCTACCCGCGAATACAATGAGCAGTTCTTC.

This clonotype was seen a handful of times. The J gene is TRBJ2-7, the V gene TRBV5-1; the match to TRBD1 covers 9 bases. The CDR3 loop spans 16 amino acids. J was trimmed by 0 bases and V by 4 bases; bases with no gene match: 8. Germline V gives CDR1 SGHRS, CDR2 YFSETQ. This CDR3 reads CASSKLTGGSSYEQYF. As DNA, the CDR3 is TGCGCCAGCAGCAAACTGACAGGGGGGAGCTCCTACGAGCAGTACTTC.

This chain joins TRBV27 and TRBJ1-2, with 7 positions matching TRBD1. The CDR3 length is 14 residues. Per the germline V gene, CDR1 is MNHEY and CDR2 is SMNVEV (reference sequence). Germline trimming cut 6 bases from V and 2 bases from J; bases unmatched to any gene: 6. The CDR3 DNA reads TGTGCCAGCAGCGACAGGGACAAAAACTATGGCTACACCTTC. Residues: CASSDRDKNYGYTF.

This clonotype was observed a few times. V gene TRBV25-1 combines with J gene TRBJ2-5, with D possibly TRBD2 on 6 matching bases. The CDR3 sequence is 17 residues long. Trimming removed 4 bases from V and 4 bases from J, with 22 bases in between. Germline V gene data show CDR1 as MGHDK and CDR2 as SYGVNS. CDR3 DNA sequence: TGTGCCAGCAGTGCCCTAGAGAGGGGACTTCAGGGAGAGACCCAGTACTTC. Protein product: CASSALERGLQGETQYF.

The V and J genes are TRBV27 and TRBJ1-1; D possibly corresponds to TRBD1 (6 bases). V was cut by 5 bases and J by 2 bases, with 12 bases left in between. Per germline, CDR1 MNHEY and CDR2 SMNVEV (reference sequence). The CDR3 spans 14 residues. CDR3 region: CASSASGENTEAFF. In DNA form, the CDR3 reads TGTGCCAGCAGTGCCTCAGGGGAAAACACTGAAGCTTTCTTT.

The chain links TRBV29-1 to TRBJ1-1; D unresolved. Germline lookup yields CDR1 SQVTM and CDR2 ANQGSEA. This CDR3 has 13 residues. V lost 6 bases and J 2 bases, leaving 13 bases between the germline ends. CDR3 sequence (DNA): TGCAGCGTACGGGCTAAGGGAAACACTGAAGCTTTCTTT. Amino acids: CSVRAKGNTEAFF. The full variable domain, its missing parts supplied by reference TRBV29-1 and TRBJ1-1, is SAVISQKPSRDICQRGTSLTIQCQVDSQVTMMFWYRQQPGQSLTLIATANQGSEATYESGFVIDKFPISRPNLTFSTLTVSNMSPEDSSIYLCSVRAKGNTEAFFGQGTRLTVV.

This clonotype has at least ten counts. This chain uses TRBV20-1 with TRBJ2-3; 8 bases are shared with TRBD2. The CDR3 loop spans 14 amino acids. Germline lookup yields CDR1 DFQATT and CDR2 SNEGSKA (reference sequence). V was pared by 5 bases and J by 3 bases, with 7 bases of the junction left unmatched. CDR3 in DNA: TGCAGTGCTGAGCGGGGGCCGAGGACAGATACGCAGTATTTT. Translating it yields CSAERGPRTDTQYF.

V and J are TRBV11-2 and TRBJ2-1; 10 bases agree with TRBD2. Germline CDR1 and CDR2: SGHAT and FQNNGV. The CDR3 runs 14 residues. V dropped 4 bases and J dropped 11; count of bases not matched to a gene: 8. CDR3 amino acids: CASSSGTSESQQFF. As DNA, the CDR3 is TGTGCCAGCAGCTCCGGGACTAGCGAGAGTCAGCAGTTCTTC.

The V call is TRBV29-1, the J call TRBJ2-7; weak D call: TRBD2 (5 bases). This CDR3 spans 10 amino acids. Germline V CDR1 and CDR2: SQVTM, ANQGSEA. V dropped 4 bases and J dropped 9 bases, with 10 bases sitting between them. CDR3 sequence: CSVADWRQYF. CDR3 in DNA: TGCAGCGTTGCGGACTGGAGGCAGTACTTC.

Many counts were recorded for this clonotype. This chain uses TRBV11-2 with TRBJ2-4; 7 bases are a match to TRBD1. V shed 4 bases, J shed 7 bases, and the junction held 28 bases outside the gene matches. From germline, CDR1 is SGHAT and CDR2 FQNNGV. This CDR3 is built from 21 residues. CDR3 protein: CASSYSYSPGQSQGEPNIQYF. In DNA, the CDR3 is TGTGCCAGCAGCTACTCATACAGCCCGGGACAGTCCCAGGGGGAGCCTAACATTCAGTACTTC.

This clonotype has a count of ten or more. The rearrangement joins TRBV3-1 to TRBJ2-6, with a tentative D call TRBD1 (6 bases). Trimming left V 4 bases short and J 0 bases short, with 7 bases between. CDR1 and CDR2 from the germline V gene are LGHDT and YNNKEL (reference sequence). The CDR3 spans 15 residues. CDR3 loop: CASSRGGSGANVLTF. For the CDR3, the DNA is TGTGCCAGCAGCCGAGGGGGCTCTGGGGCCAACGTCCTGACTTTC.

The CDR3 DNA sequence: TGTGCCAGCAGCTCGGGGACAGGGGGGGCAGATACGCAGTATTTT. Translated: CASSSGTGGADTQYF. The rearrangement links TRBV5-6 to TRBJ2-3; 11 bases are a match to TRBD1. V was pared by 3 bases and J by 4 bases, with 4 bases of the junction left unmatched. Looked up from germline, CDR1 is SGHDT and CDR2 is YYEEEE. CDR3 size: 15 residues.

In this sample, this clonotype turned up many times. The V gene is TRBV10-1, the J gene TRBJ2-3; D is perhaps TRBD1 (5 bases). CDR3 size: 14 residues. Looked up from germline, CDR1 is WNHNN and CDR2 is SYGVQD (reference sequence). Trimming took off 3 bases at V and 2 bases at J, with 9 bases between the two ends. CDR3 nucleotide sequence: TGCGCCAGCAGTGAATGGGGCCACACAGATACGCAGTATTTT. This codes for CASSEWGHTDTQYF.

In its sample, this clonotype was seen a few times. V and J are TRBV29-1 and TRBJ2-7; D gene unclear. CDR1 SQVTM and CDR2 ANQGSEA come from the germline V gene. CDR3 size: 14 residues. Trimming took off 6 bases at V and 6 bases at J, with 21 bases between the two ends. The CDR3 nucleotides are TGCAGCGTCCAACCTAGGGTGGGGATGCTCGAGCAGTACTTC. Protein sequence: CSVQPRVGMLEQYF.

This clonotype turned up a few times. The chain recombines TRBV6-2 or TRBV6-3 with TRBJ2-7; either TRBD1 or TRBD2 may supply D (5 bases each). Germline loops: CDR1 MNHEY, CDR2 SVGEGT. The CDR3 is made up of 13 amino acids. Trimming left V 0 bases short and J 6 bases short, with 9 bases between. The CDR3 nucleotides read TGTGCCAGCAGTTACTCCCGGGACCGCGAGCAGTACTTC. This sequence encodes CASSYSRDREQYF.

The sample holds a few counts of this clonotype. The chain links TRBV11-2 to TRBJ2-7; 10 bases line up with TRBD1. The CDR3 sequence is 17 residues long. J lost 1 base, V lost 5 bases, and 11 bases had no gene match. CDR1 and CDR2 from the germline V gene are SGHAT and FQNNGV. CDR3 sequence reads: CASSVRTGGRGSYEQYF. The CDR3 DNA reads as TGTGCCAGCAGCGTACGGACAGGGGGAAGGGGGTCCTACGAGCAGTACTTC.

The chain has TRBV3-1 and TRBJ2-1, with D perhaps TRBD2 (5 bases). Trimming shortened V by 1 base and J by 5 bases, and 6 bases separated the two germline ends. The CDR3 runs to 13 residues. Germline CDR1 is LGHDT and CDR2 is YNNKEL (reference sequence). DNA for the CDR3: TGTGCCAGCAGCCAAGTCGGGGACAATGAGCAGTTCTTC. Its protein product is CASSQVGDNEQFF.

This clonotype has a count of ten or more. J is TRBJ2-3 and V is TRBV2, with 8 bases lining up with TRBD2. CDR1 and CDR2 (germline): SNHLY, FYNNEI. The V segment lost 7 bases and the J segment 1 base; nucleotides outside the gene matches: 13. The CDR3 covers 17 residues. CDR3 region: CASKRQRGRFGTDTQYF. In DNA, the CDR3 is TGTGCCAGCAAGCGGCAGCGGGGGAGGTTTGGCACAGATACGCAGTATTTT.

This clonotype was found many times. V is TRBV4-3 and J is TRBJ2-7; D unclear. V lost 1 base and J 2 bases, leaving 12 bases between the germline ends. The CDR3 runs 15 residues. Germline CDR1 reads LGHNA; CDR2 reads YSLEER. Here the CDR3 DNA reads TGCGCCAGCAGCCAAGTAAAAGGGTTCGCCTACGAGCAGTACTTC. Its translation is CASSQVKGFAYEQYF.

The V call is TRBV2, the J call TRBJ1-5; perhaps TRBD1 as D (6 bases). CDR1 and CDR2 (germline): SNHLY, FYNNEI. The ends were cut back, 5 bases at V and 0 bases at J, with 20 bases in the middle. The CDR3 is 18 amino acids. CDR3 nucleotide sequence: TGTGCCAGCAGTTCTTTACAGGGCCCCGATTATAGCAATCAGCCCCAGCATTTT. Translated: CASSSLQGPDYSNQPQHF.

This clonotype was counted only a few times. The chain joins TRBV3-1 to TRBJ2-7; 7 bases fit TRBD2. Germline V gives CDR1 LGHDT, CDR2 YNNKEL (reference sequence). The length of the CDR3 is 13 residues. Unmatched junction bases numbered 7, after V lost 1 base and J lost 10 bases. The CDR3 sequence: CASSQGLSGDQYF. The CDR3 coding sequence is TGTGCCAGCAGCCAAGGGTTGAGCGGGGATCAGTACTTC.

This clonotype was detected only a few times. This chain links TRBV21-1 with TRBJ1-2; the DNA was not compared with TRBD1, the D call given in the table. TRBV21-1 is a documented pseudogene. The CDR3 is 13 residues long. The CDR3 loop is CASSKITRDSRRF. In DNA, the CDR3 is TGTGCCAGCAGCAAAATCACCCGGGACAGCCGACGCTTC.

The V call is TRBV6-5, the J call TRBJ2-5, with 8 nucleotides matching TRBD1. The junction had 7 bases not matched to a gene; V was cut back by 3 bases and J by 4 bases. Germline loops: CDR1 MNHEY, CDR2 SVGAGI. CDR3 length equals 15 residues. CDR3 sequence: CASSYSGGKPETQYF. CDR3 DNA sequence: TGTGCCAGCAGTTATTCAGGGGGCAAGCCAGAGACCCAGTACTTC.

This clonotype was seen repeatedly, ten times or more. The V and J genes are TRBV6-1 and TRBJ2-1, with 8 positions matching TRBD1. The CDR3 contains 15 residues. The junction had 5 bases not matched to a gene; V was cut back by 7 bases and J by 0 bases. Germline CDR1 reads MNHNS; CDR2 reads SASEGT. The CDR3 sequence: CASKGQGSSYNEQFF. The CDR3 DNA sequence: TGTGCCAGCAAAGGACAGGGCAGCTCCTACAATGAGCAGTTCTTC.

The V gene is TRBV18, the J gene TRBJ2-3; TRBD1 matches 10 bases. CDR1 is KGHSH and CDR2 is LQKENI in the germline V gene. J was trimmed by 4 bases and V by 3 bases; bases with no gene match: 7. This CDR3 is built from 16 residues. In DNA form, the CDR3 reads TGTGCCAGCTCACCCGTCCCGGGACAGGGGTCAGATACGCAGTATTTT. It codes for CASSPVPGQGSDTQYF.

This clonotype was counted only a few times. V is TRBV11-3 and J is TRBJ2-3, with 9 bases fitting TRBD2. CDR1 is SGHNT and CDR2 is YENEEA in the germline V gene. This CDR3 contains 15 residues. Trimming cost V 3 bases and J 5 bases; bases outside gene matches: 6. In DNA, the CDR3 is TGTGCCAGCAGCTTGCGGGGGGGCCGGGGAGATACGCAGTATTTT. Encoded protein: CASSLRGGRGDTQYF.

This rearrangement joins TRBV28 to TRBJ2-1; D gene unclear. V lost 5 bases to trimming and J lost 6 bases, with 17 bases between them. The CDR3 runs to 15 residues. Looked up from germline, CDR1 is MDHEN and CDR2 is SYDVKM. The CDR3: CASSPQSQGFNEQFF. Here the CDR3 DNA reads TGTGCCAGCAGTCCTCAATCTCAAGGCTTCAATGAGCAGTTCTTC.

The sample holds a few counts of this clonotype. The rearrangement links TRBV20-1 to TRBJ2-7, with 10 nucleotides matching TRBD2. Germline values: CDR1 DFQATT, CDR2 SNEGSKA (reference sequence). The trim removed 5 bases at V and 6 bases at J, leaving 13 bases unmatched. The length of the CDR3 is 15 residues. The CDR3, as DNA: TGCAGTGCTCTTAGTCGTGGGACTAGCGAGGGCGAGCAGTACTTC. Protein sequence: CSALSRGTSEGEQYF.

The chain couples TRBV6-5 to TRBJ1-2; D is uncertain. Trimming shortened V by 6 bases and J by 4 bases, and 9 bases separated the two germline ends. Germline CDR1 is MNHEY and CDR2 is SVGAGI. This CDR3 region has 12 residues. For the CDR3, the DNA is TGTGCCAGCAGGCATAAGTCCTATGGCTACACCTTC. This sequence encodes CASRHKSYGYTF.

CDR3 sequence reads: CASSYSGSQETQYF. DNA of the CDR3: TGCGCCAGCAGCTACTCAGGGTCACAAGAGACCCAGTACTTC. The V and J genes are TRBV5-1 and TRBJ2-5; weak D call: TRBD1 (5 bases). V lost 3 bases and J lost 2, with 11 bases in between. Germline CDR1 SGHRS, CDR2 YFSETQ. The CDR3 is 14 residues long.